This note documents a single T cell receptor beta chain sequence. Its antigen is not known. This specimen belongs to a study of shared clonotypes between healthy human individuals. In the study overall: Ranging from 18 to 49 in age, donors were a couple of women and a few men. The plates for each donor numbered three CD4 naive, three CD4 memory, two CD8 naive and one CD8 memory. General study results and limits: Larger estimated richness was generally recorded for naive subsets relative to memory subsets.

Naive CD8 cells, CD45RO-negative and positively selected for CCR7, excluded terminally differentiated effector memory CD45RA+ cells. The assay ran at deep level. Assay used: immunoSEQ multiplex PCR; TCRdb lists only in-frame clones, some missing. The table shows hundreds of thousands of clones, with around 92% occurring only once. The CDR3 spans 13 residues. Trimming removed 2 bases from V and 1 base from J, with 7 bases in between. Germline loops: CDR1 SGHKS, CDR2 YYEKEE (reference sequence). The sequencing sample was made of naive CD8+ T cells sorted from blood. This TCR came from a man aged 30 to 45 in good health. The chain couples TRBV5-5 to TRBJ2-7; the D is unclear. For the CDR3, the DNA is TGTGCCAGCAGCTTTTCGGTTTCCTACGAGCAGTACTTC. Translating it yields CASSFSVSYEQYF.